This T cell receptor (beta chain) was profiled in a study of shared clonotypes between healthy human individuals. Study outcomes and limitations: Unshared clonotypes carried lower generation probabilities than those common to all four donors.

Note on this clone: Its matching antigen is unknown.

In germline, CDR1 is MNHEY, CDR2 SMNVEV (reference sequence). The CDR3 loop spans 17 amino acids. Trimming took 4 bases from V and 0 from J, leaving 19 bases between them. Adult Caucasians living in Nashville, Tennessee made up all of the donors. Libraries were prepared by immunoSEQ multiplex PCR; TCRdb keeps only in-frame clonotypes and omits some of them. The profile shows around 2.3 million clones, roughly 95% of them singletons. This TCR came from a man between 18 and 29 years old in good health. Sequencing was done on a sample of naive CD4+ T cells sorted from blood. Subset defined: CD45RA+ positively selected. V usage is TRBV27 and J usage is TRBJ2-7; perhaps TRBD1 as D (6 bases). The CDR3 DNA reads as TGTGCCAGCAGTTCGCCACGAGGACAGATTTTCTCCTACGAGCAGTACTTC. This encodes CASSSPRGQIFSYEQYF.